The clone carrying this T cell receptor beta chain was found a few times. The antigen is undetermined. Unique-molecular-identifier-tagged TCR beta cDNA libraries were used. Yield was roughly 0.5 million cDNA molecules from 1 to 10 million T cells. TCRdb reanalysed the PCR reads using MiXCR and keeps one entry per CDR3 protein. The sample has hundreds of thousands of distinct CDR3 sequences, 25% to 30% seen once. The entry originates in a study of post-analysis software for immune sequencing data. Study-wide points: Multiple sclerosis patients showed significantly lower normalized Chao1 diversity than controls did. Strong co-clustering by F measure linked samples that shared a preparation batch. Four to six TRBV segments, including TRBV5-6, TRBV5-1 and TRBV20-1, were more frequent in patients than controls.

CDR3 length equals 12 residues. The germline V gene encodes CDR1 MGHRA and CDR2 YSYEKL. Trimming removed 1 base at V and 9 bases at J, with 7 bases between. The chain employs TRBV4-1 and TRBJ2-1; D uncertain. The sample taken for sequencing was blood. This receptor was taken from a girl aged 10 to 17 with multiple sclerosis. CDR3 nucleotides: TGCGCCAGCAGCCAAGGGCCGTCTGAGCAGTTCTTC. This gives the protein CASSQGPSEQFF.